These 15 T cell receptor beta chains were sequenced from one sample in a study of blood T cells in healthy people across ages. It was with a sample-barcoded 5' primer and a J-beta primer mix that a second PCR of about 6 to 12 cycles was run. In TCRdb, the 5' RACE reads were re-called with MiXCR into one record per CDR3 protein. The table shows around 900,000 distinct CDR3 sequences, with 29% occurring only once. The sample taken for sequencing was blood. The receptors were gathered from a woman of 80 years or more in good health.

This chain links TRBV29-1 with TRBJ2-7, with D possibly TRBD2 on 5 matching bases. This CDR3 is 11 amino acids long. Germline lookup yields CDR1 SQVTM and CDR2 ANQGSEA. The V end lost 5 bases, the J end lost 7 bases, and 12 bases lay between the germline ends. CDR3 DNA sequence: TGCAGCGTTCAACTCCCGGGGGAGCAGTACTTC. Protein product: CSVQLPGEQYF.

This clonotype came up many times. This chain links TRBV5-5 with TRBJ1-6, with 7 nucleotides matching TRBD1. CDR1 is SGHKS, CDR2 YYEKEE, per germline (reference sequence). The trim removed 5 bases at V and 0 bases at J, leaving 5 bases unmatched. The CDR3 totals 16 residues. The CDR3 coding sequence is TGTGCCAGCAGTTTAGCAGGGGGCTCCTATAATTCACCCCTCCACTTT. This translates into CASSLAGGSYNSPLHF.

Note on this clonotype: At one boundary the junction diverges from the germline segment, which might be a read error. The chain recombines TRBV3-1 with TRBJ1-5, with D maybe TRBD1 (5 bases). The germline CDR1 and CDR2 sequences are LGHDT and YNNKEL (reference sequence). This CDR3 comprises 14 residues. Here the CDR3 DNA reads TGTGCCAGCAGCTCGAATGGGGGGGGTCAGCCCCGGCATTTT. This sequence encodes CASSSNGGGQPRHF.

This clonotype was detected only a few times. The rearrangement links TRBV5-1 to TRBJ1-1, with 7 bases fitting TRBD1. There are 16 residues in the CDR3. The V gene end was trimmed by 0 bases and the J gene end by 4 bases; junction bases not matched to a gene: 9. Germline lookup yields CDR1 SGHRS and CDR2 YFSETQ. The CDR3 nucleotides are TGCGCCAGCAGCTTGGCCGGCGCCAGGGGGTCCACTGAAGCTTTCTTT. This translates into CASSLAGARGSTEAFF.

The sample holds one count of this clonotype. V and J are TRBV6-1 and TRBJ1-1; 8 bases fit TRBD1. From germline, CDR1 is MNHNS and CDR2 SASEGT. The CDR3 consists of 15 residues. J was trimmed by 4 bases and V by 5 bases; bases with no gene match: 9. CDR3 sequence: CASSFRTGFGTEAFF. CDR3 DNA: TGTGCCAGCAGTTTTCGGACAGGGTTTGGCACTGAAGCTTTCTTT.

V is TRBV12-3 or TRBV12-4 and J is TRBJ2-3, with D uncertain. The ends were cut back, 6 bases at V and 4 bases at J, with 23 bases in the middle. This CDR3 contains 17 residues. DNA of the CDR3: TGTGCCAGCAGAGACAACGCTCGTAAAGCGAGCGCAGATACGCAGTATTTT. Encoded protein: CASRDNARKASADTQYF.

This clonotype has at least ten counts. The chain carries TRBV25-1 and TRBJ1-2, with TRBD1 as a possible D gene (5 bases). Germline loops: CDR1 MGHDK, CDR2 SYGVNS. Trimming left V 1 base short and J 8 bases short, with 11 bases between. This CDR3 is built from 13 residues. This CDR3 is CASSESRGDGYTF. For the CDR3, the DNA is TGTGCCAGCAGTGAATCGAGAGGGGACGGCTACACCTTC.

Here the CDR3 reads CASSDPGTEQFF. The DNA of the CDR3 is TGTGCCAGCAGTGATCCCGGGACCGAGCAGTTCTTC. This rearrangement joins TRBV25-1 to TRBJ2-1; TRBD1 or TRBD2 may be the D gene (5 bases each). CDR3 length: 12 amino acids. Trimming took 3 bases from V and 10 from J, leaving 10 bases between them. The V gene's germline CDR1 is MGHDK and CDR2 SYGVNS. Together with reference TRBV25-1 and TRBJ2-1, the CDR3 gives the full variable domain: EADIYQTPRYLVIGTGKKITLECSQTMGHDKMYWYQQDPGMELHLIHYSYGVNSTEKGDLSSESTVSRIRTEHFPLTLESARPSHTSQYLCASSDPGTEQFFGPGTRLTVL.

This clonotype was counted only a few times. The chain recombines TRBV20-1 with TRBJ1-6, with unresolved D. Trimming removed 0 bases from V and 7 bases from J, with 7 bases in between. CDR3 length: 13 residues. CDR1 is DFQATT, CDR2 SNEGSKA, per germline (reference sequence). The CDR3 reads CSARDFRNSPLHF. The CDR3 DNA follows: TGCAGTGCTAGAGATTTTCGGAATTCACCCCTCCACTTT.

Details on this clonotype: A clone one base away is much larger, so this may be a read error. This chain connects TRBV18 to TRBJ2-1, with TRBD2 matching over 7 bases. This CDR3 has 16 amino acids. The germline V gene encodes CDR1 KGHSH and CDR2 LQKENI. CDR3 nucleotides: TGTGCCGGCTCACCTTTAGCGGGTCCGGCGGGGAATGAGCAGTTCTTC. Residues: CAGSPLAGPAGNEQFF.

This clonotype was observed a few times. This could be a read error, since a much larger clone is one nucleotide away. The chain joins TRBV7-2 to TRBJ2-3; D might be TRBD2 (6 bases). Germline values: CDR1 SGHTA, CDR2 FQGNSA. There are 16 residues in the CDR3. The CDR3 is CASSLGGTQGPDSQYF. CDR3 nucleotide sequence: TGTGCCAGCAGCTTAGGCGGGACTCAGGGACCAGATTCGCAGTATTTT.

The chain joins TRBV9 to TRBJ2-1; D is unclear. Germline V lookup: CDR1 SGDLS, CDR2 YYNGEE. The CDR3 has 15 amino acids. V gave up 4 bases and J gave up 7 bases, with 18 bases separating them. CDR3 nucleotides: TGTGCCAGCAGCCCTAATAAACCCCTTTGGAATGAGCAGTTCTTC. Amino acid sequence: CASSPNKPLWNEQFF.

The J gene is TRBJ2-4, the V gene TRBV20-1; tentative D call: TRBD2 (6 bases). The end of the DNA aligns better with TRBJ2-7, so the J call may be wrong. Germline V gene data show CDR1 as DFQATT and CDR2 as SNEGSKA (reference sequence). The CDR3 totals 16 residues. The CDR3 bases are TGCAGTGCTAGAGGTGGGGAGGCAGGGAACTCCTACGAGCAGTACTTC. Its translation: CSARGGEAGNSYEQYF.

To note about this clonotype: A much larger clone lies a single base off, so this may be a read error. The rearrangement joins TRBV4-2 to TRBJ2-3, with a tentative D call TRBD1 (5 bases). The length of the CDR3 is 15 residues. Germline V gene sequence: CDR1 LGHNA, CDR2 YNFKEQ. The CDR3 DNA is TGTGTCAGCAGCCAAAAACAGGCGAGCACAGATACGCAGTATTTT. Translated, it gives CVSSQKQASTDTQYF.

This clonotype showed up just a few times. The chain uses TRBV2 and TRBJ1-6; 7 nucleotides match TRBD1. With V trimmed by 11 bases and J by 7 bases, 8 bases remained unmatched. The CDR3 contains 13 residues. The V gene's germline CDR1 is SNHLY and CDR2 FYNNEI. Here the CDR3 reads CAGGQARNSPLHF. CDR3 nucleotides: TGTGCCGGCGGACAGGCTCGGAATTCACCCCTCCACTTT.